This is a list of T cell receptor beta chains from one sample in a study of T cell responses to AZD1222 COVID-19 vaccine. Only in-frame clones appear in the TCRdb table, and some are missing; sequencing was by immunoSEQ multiplex PCR. The data hold 60,000 or so clones, with about 79% observed a single time. The sequences come from peripheral blood, collected on day 0 of AZD1222 vaccination. The source is an adult in good health. The CDR3 runs from the conserved cysteine through the conserved F or W. A D gene is named only where the DNA matches it firmly. Size tells how often a clone was seen (once, few, many) or the class of an expanded clone, and some rows leave it out.

d_call: NA; j_call: TRBJ2-7; v_call: TRBV6-2/TRBV6-3; clone_size: NA; cdr3_aa: CASSPPTPYEQYF; cdr3_nt: TGTGCCAGCAGTCCACCGACCCCATACGAGCAGTACTTC
d_call: NA; j_call: TRBJ2-1; v_call: TRBV7-9; clone_size: NA; cdr3_aa: CASSGAWNEQFF; cdr3_nt: TGTGCCAGCAGCGGAGCATGGAATGAGCAGTTCTTC
d_call: TRBD1; j_call: TRBJ2-3; v_call: TRBV7-9; clone_size: few; cdr3_aa: CASSLNLRDRGQYF; cdr3_nt: TGTGCCAGCAGCCTAAACCTCCGGGACAGGGGGCAGTATTTT
d_call: NA; j_call: TRBJ1-1; v_call: TRBV29-1; clone_size: few; cdr3_aa: CSVGIREGTEAFF; cdr3_nt: TGCAGCGTTGGGATCAGGGAGGGCACTGAAGCTTTCTTT
d_call: NA; j_call: TRBJ2-1; v_call: TRBV28; clone_size: NA; cdr3_aa: CASSSQGRANNEQFF; cdr3_nt: TGTGCCAGCAGTTCTCAGGGGAGGGCCAACAATGAGCAGTTCTTC
d_call: NA; j_call: TRBJ2-2; v_call: TRBV28; clone_size: NA; cdr3_aa: CASSPTPGELFF; cdr3_nt: TGTGCCAGCAGCCCTACACCGGGGGAGCTGTTTTTT
d_call: NA; j_call: TRBJ2-2; v_call: TRBV9; clone_size: NA; cdr3_aa: CASSVDGSHTGELFF; cdr3_nt: TGTGCCAGCAGCGTAGATGGGAGTCACACCGGGGAGCTGTTTTTT
d_call: NA; j_call: TRBJ1-2; v_call: TRBV4-1; clone_size: NA; cdr3_aa: CASSQEASHGYTF; cdr3_nt: TGCGCCAGCAGCCAAGAAGCATCGCATGGCTACACCTTC
d_call: TRBD2; j_call: TRBJ2-1; v_call: TRBV19; clone_size: NA; cdr3_aa: CASTIHPSGRYNEQFF; cdr3_nt: TGTGCCAGTACCATCCATCCTAGCGGGAGATACAATGAGCAGTTCTTC
d_call: NA; j_call: TRBJ1-4; v_call: TRBV19; clone_size: NA; cdr3_aa: CASSSHLTTTNEKLFF; cdr3_nt: TGTGCCAGTAGTTCCCACCTTACGACAACTAATGAAAAACTGTTTTTT
d_call: TRBD1; j_call: TRBJ1-2; v_call: TRBV12-3/TRBV12-4; clone_size: NA; cdr3_aa: CASSYPGGIITF; cdr3_nt: TGTGCCAGCAGTTATCCAGGGGGAATAATCACCTTC
d_call: NA; j_call: TRBJ1-3; v_call: TRBV25-1; clone_size: NA; cdr3_aa: CASSLASLTGNTIYF; cdr3_nt: TGTGCCAGCAGCCTAGCAAGCCTCACTGGAAACACCATATATTTT
d_call: NA; j_call: TRBJ2-3; v_call: TRBV5-1; clone_size: NA; cdr3_aa: CASSLESRADTQYF; cdr3_nt: TGCGCCAGCAGCTTGGAATCGAGGGCAGATACGCAGTATTTT
d_call: NA; j_call: TRBJ2-3; v_call: TRBV11-2; clone_size: NA; cdr3_aa: CASSHRPDTQYF; cdr3_nt: TGTGCCAGCAGCCACCGACCAGATACGCAGTATTTT
d_call: NA; j_call: TRBJ1-1; v_call: TRBV19; clone_size: NA; cdr3_aa: CASSTIPGERNTEAFF; cdr3_nt: TGTGCCAGTAGTACAATACCGGGAGAGCGGAACACTGAAGCTTTCTTT
d_call: NA; j_call: TRBJ2-7; v_call: TRBV15; clone_size: NA; cdr3_aa: CATSSPLSAEQYF; cdr3_nt: TGTGCCACCAGCAGCCCTCTTAGCGCCGAGCAGTACTTC
d_call: NA; j_call: TRBJ2-1; v_call: TRBV2; clone_size: NA; cdr3_aa: CASSGPAYNEQFF; cdr3_nt: TGTGCCAGCAGTGGACCCGCCTACAATGAGCAGTTCTTC
d_call: TRBD1; j_call: TRBJ1-2; v_call: TRBV19; clone_size: few; cdr3_aa: CASSSQTGERYGYTF; cdr3_nt: TGTGCCAGTAGTTCCCAAACAGGGGAGAGGTATGGCTACACCTTC
d_call: TRBD1; j_call: TRBJ1-2; v_call: TRBV12-3/TRBV12-4; clone_size: NA; cdr3_aa: CASSWTGEDYTF; cdr3_nt: TGTGCCAGCAGTTGGACAGGGGAAGACTACACCTTC
d_call: NA; j_call: TRBJ2-1; v_call: TRBV5-4; clone_size: NA; cdr3_aa: CASSLLTGGYNEQFF; cdr3_nt: TGTGCCAGCAGCCTACTAACCGGGGGCTACAATGAGCAGTTCTTC
d_call: NA; j_call: TRBJ1-6; v_call: TRBV11-1; clone_size: NA; cdr3_aa: CASSPGRGESPLHF; cdr3_nt: TGTGCCAGCAGCCCCGGGAGGGGTGAATCACCCCTCCACTTT
d_call: NA; j_call: TRBJ1-4; v_call: TRBV3-1/TRBV3-2; clone_size: once; cdr3_aa: CASSQVWSASATNEKLFF; cdr3_nt: TGTGCCAGCAGCCAAGTGTGGTCAGCATCTGCAACTAATGAAAAACTGTTTTTT
d_call: NA; j_call: TRBJ2-2; v_call: TRBV7-7; clone_size: NA; cdr3_aa: CASSLASGTYTGELFF; cdr3_nt: TGTGCTAGCAGCTTAGCGTCAGGGACCTACACCGGGGAGCTGTTTTTT
d_call: NA; j_call: TRBJ1-2; v_call: TRBV6-6; clone_size: few; cdr3_aa: CASSPLSPANYGYTF; cdr3_nt: TGTGCCAGCAGTCCCCTATCCCCGGCTAACTATGGCTACACCTTC
d_call: NA; j_call: TRBJ1-3; v_call: TRBV2; clone_size: NA; cdr3_aa: CASSESRGYTIYF; cdr3_nt: TGTGCCAGCAGTGAGAGCAGGGGCTACACCATATATTTT
d_call: NA; j_call: TRBJ2-1; v_call: TRBV11-2; clone_size: NA; cdr3_aa: CASSLPARDEQFF; cdr3_nt: TGTGCCAGCAGCTTACCCGCGCGAGATGAGCAGTTCTTC
d_call: TRBD2; j_call: TRBJ2-3; v_call: TRBV28; clone_size: NA; cdr3_aa: CASSLTQAGGPQYF; cdr3_nt: TGTGCCAGCAGTTTGACCCAAGCGGGAGGTCCGCAGTATTTT
d_call: TRBD1; j_call: TRBJ1-6; v_call: TRBV5-6; clone_size: NA; cdr3_aa: CASSSRQGPQSPLHF; cdr3_nt: TGTGCCAGCAGCTCCCGACAGGGGCCTCAATCACCCCTCCACTTT
d_call: NA; j_call: TRBJ2-7; v_call: TRBV5-1; clone_size: once; cdr3_aa: CASSHLPDTLIGEQYF; cdr3_nt: TGCGCCAGCAGCCACCTCCCGGACACCCTGATAGGCGAGCAGTACTTC
d_call: NA; j_call: TRBJ1-1; v_call: TRBV2; clone_size: NA; cdr3_aa: CASSVEKGVTEAFF; cdr3_nt: TGTGCCAGCAGTGTAGAAAAGGGGGTCACTGAAGCTTTCTTT
d_call: NA; j_call: TRBJ1-2; v_call: TRBV28; clone_size: NA; cdr3_aa: CASSTPASFHPNYGYTF; cdr3_nt: TGTGCCAGCAGTACCCCGGCCAGTTTCCATCCTAACTATGGCTACACCTTC
d_call: NA; j_call: TRBJ1-5; v_call: TRBV6-2/TRBV6-3; clone_size: NA; cdr3_aa: CASSYGGAGNQPQHF; cdr3_nt: TGTGCCAGCAGTTACGGGGGGGCAGGGAACCAGCCCCAGCATTTT
d_call: TRBD1; j_call: TRBJ1-1; v_call: TRBV10-3; clone_size: NA; cdr3_aa: CAITGTANTEAFF; cdr3_nt: TGTGCCATCACAGGGACAGCTAACACTGAAGCTTTCTTT
d_call: TRBD2; j_call: TRBJ2-1; v_call: TRBV29-1; clone_size: few; cdr3_aa: CSVYTGTSSFEQFF; cdr3_nt: TGCAGCGTCTATACCGGGACTAGTAGTTTTGAGCAGTTCTTC
d_call: TRBD1; j_call: TRBJ2-5; v_call: TRBV18; clone_size: NA; cdr3_aa: CASTRDSQETQYF; cdr3_nt: TGTGCCAGCACCCGGGACAGCCAAGAGACCCAGTACTTC
d_call: TRBD1; j_call: TRBJ2-2; v_call: TRBV19; clone_size: few; cdr3_aa: CASSTSWQGAITGELFF; cdr3_nt: TGTGCCAGTAGTACTAGTTGGCAGGGGGCAATAACCGGGGAGCTGTTTTTT
d_call: NA; j_call: TRBJ2-1; v_call: TRBV27; clone_size: NA; cdr3_aa: CASSFDALQGLSSYNEQFF; cdr3_nt: TGTGCCAGCAGTTTTGATGCTTTACAGGGACTTAGCTCCTACAATGAGCAGTTCTTC
d_call: NA; j_call: TRBJ1-2; v_call: TRBV4-1; clone_size: NA; cdr3_aa: CASSRPLRGGNYGYTF; cdr3_nt: TGCGCCAGCAGCCGCCCCCTGAGAGGGGGGAACTATGGCTACACCTTC
d_call: NA; j_call: TRBJ1-2; v_call: TRBV7-8; clone_size: NA; cdr3_aa: CASSLGPGDGYTF; cdr3_nt: TGTGCCAGCAGCTTAGGGCCGGGGGATGGCTACACCTTC
d_call: TRBD2; j_call: TRBJ2-3; v_call: TRBV4-1; clone_size: NA; cdr3_aa: CASSPAVSGRGGDTQYF; cdr3_nt: TGCGCCAGCAGCCCAGCAGTGAGCGGGAGGGGGGGAGATACGCAGTATTTT
d_call: NA; j_call: TRBJ1-2; v_call: TRBV12-3/TRBV12-4; clone_size: NA; cdr3_aa: CASSRQESYTF; cdr3_nt: TGTGCCAGCTCCAGACAAGAGAGCTACACCTTC
d_call: TRBD2; j_call: TRBJ2-5; v_call: TRBV12-5; clone_size: NA; cdr3_aa: CASGSGTSGSWETQYF; cdr3_nt: TGTGCTAGTGGTTCTGGGACTAGCGGGAGTTGGGAGACCCAGTACTTC
d_call: NA; j_call: TRBJ2-2; v_call: TRBV3-1/TRBV3-2; clone_size: NA; cdr3_aa: CASSPRENTGELFF; cdr3_nt: TGTGCCAGCAGCCCGCGGGAGAACACCGGGGAGCTGTTTTTT
d_call: NA; j_call: TRBJ2-1; v_call: TRBV24-1; clone_size: NA; cdr3_aa: CATSGTGTEQFF; cdr3_nt: TGTGCCACCAGTGGTACGGGGACTGAGCAGTTCTTC
d_call: TRBD1; j_call: TRBJ1-5; v_call: TRBV6-5; clone_size: once; cdr3_aa: CASAEQGAFNQPQHF; cdr3_nt: TGTGCCAGCGCGGAACAGGGGGCTTTCAATCAGCCCCAGCATTTT
d_call: NA; j_call: TRBJ1-1; v_call: TRBV11-2; clone_size: NA; cdr3_aa: CASTQDSPNTEAFF; cdr3_nt: TGTGCCAGCACACAGGACAGCCCGAACACTGAAGCTTTCTTT
d_call: NA; j_call: TRBJ2-2; v_call: TRBV11-1; clone_size: NA; cdr3_aa: CASSLALYPTGELFF; cdr3_nt: TGTGCCAGCAGCTTAGCCCTCTACCCCACCGGGGAGCTGTTTTTT
d_call: NA; j_call: TRBJ1-4; v_call: TRBV28; clone_size: few; cdr3_aa: CASSLLTGWQGPNEKLFF; cdr3_nt: TGTGCCAGCAGTTTATTGACTGGGTGGCAGGGACCTAATGAAAAACTGTTTTTT